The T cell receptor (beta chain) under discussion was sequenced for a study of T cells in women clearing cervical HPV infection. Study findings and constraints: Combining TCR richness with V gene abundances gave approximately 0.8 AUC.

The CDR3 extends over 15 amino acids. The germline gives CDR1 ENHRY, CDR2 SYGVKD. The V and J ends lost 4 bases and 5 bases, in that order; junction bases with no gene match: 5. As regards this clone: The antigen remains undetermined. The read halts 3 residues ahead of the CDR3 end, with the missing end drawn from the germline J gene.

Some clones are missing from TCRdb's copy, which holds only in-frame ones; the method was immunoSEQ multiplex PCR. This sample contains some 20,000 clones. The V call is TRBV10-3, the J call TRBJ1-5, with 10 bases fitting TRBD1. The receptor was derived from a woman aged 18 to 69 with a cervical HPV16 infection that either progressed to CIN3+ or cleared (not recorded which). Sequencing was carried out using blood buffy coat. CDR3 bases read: TGTGCCATCAGTGCGGGGACAGGGGATCATCAGCCC. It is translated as CAISAGTGDHQP. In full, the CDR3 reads CAISAGTGDHQPQHF.